These 29 T cell receptor beta chains originate from one sample sequenced in a study of cytomegalovirus exposure and HLA in healthy donors. The PCR used 60 Vbeta and 13 Jbeta primers. Data came from immunoSEQ multiplex PCR; TCRdb stores just in-frame clones and leaves some out. The sample records about 170,000 clones, around 75% being singletons. The material sequenced was PBMCs. These receptors came from a male donor in good health and CMV-seronegative.

V is TRBV27 and J is TRBJ2-5; TRBD1 aligns across 7 bases. The assigned J gene may be wrong: the sequence end matches TRBJ2-7 better. The CDR3 loop spans 14 amino acids. Germline-derived CDR1 and CDR2 are MNHEY and SMNVEV (reference sequence). This CDR3 reads CASSFRGQTYEQYF. The CDR3 DNA sequence: TGTGCCAGCAGTTTTAGGGGACAGACCTACGAGCAGTACTTC.

The chain's CDR3 is CASSQDRRTPELAKNIQYF. In DNA, the CDR3 is TGCGCCAGCAGCCAAGATCGTAGGACACCCGAATTAGCCAAAAACATTCAGTACTTC. This sequence joins TRBV4-3 and TRBJ2-4, with TRBD1 as a possible D gene (5 bases). V was shortened by 0 bases and J by 0 bases, with 18 bases between the two germline ends. The CDR3 loop spans 19 amino acids. The V gene's germline CDR1 is LGHNA and CDR2 YSLEER.

V is TRBV18 and J is TRBJ1-1, with a possible D match to TRBD1 (6 bases). The CDR3 sequence is 17 residues long. CDR1 is KGHSH and CDR2 is LQKENI in the germline V gene. Trimming removed 2 bases from V and 1 base from J, with 17 bases in between. Here the CDR3 DNA reads TGTGCCAGCTCACCATCGGGCCGCTTAGGGGGGAACACTGAAGCTTTCTTT. It codes for CASSPSGRLGGNTEAFF.

This chain joins TRBV6-5 and TRBJ1-2, with a possible D match to TRBD1 (6 bases). This CDR3 spans 15 amino acids. Trimming shortened V by 3 bases and J by 4 bases, and 15 bases separated the two germline ends. CDR1 MNHEY and CDR2 SVGAGI come from the germline V gene. The CDR3 here is CASSYLQGFSYGYTF. Here the CDR3 DNA reads TGTGCCAGCAGTTATTTACAGGGATTCTCCTATGGCTACACCTTC.

This clone was recorded once. V usage is TRBV30 and J usage is TRBJ1-1; D is perhaps TRBD1 (6 bases). Trimming left V 2 bases short and J 5 bases short, with 9 bases between. CDR3 size: 12 residues. Germline assignment: CDR1 GTSNPN and CDR2 SVGIG (reference sequence). CDR3 DNA: TGTGCCTGGAGTACAGGGTTTACTGAAGCTTTCTTT. This codes for CAWSTGFTEAFF. The whole variable domain, remainder taken from reference TRBV30 and TRBJ1-1, is SQTIHQWPATLVQPVGSPLSLECTVEGTSNPNLYWYRQAAGRGLQLLFYSVGIGQISSEVPQNLSASRPQDRQFILSSKKLLLSDSGFYLCAWSTGFTEAFFGQGTRLTVV.

The V call is TRBV19, the J call TRBJ2-5; D is possibly TRBD2 (6 bases). CDR1 and CDR2 (germline): LNHDA, SQIVND (reference sequence). The CDR3 consists of 15 residues. Trimming cost V 3 bases and J 2 bases, with 13 bases left between them. The DNA of the CDR3 is TGTGCCAGTAGTATGCTCCACGGGAGACAAGAGACCCAGTACTTC. This gives the protein CASSMLHGRQETQYF.

The V gene is TRBV5-4, the J gene TRBJ1-6, with 7 bases matching TRBD1. The V gene end was trimmed by 0 bases and the J gene end by 8 bases; junction bases not matched to a gene: 5. Germline V gives CDR1 SGHNT, CDR2 YYREEE (reference sequence). The CDR3 totals 15 residues. For the CDR3, the DNA is TGTGCCAGCAGCTTGGATCTGCAGGGGGATTCACCCCTCCACTTT. Translation gives CASSLDLQGDSPLHF.

V and J are TRBV11-2 and TRBJ2-5; tentatively, D is TRBD1 (5 bases). Trimming left V 3 bases short and J 2 bases short, with 13 bases between. The length of the CDR3 is 15 residues. Germline values: CDR1 SGHAT, CDR2 FQNNGV. CDR3: CASSFLSPGQETQYF. The CDR3 region has the DNA TGTGCCAGCAGCTTTCTTAGCCCAGGGCAAGAGACCCAGTACTTC. The whole variable domain, filled in from reference TRBV11-2 and TRBJ2-5, reads EAGVAQSPRYKIIEKRQSVAFWCNPISGHATLYWYQQILGQGPKLLIQFQNNGVVDDSQLPKDRFSAERLKGVDSTLKIQPAKLEDSAVYLCASSFLSPGQETQYFGPGTRLLVL.

V and J are TRBV10-1 and TRBJ2-7; a possible D gene is TRBD1 (5 bases). The CDR3 sequence is 15 residues long. Germline lookup yields CDR1 WNHNN and CDR2 SYGVQD (reference sequence). V gave up 0 bases and J gave up 5 bases, with 14 bases separating them. CDR3 sequence (DNA): TGCGCCAGCAGTGAGTCGAGTCGACAGTATGACGAGCAGTACTTC. This sequence encodes CASSESSRQYDEQYF.

V and J are TRBV2 and TRBJ1-6; 7 bases are a match to TRBD1. Germline V CDR1 and CDR2: SNHLY, FYNNEI. CDR3 length: 19 residues. J gave up 0 bases and V 6 bases, and 14 bases lay outside the gene matches. The CDR3 here is CASRIRGQMDSSYNSPLHF. CDR3 coding DNA: TGTGCCAGCAGGATTAGGGGACAGATGGATAGCTCCTATAATTCACCCCTCCACTTT.

Only one count was recorded for this clone. The J gene is TRBJ1-1, the V gene TRBV5-1; D remains unclear. Trimming cost V 4 bases and J 6 bases, with 13 bases left between them. The CDR3 length is 13 residues. Germline V gives CDR1 SGHRS, CDR2 YFSETQ. This chain's CDR3 is CASSPLVKAEAFF. CDR3 bases: TGCGCCAGCAGCCCTCTAGTTAAGGCTGAAGCTTTCTTT.

The chain joins TRBV5-1 to TRBJ2-5; 10 bases agree with TRBD2. The germline V gene encodes CDR1 SGHRS and CDR2 YFSETQ. V trimming: 3 bases; J trimming: 5 bases; junction bases outside the gene matches: 10. The CDR3 spans 16 residues. CDR3 nucleotide sequence: TGCGCCAGCAGCTCGTACACTAGCGGGGATAGGGAGACCCAGTACTTC. The encoded protein is CASSSYTSGDRETQYF.

The chain joins TRBV5-5 to TRBJ2-5; TRBD1 might be the D (5 bases). Trimming cost V 2 bases and J 6 bases, with 23 bases left between them. This CDR3 spans 17 amino acids. The germline gives CDR1 SGHKS, CDR2 YYEKEE (reference sequence). The CDR3 nucleotides are TGTGCCAGCAGCTTTTACTGGGCAGGGTCCCTTGTGCAGACCCAGTACTTC. Its translation: CASSFYWAGSLVQTQYF.

The chain combines TRBV10-3 with TRBJ2-1; D possibly corresponds to TRBD2 (5 bases). This CDR3 is built from 12 residues. Germline CDR1 reads ENHRY; CDR2 reads SYGVKD. With 9 bases removed from V and 3 bases from J, the gap between germline ends came to 9 bases. CDR3 sequence (DNA): TGTGCCATTGGACTCTTCTACAATGAGCAGTTCTTC. Protein: CAIGLFYNEQFF.

This chain links TRBV10-3 with TRBJ1-2, with D maybe TRBD1 (5 bases). Germline V gives CDR1 ENHRY, CDR2 SYGVKD. The CDR3 has 14 amino acids. Between the trimmed V and J ends, which lost 1 base and 7 bases, there was a span of 13 bases. This CDR3 reads CAISELGVSGGYTF. In DNA, the CDR3 is TGTGCCATCAGTGAGTTAGGGGTTTCGGGTGGCTACACCTTC.

V gene TRBV27 combines with J gene TRBJ2-7, with TRBD1 as a possible D gene (5 bases). The V gene lost 7 bases and the J gene lost 0 bases, with 13 bases spanning the gap. CDR3 length: 14 residues. The germline CDR1 and CDR2 sequences are MNHEY and SMNVEV (reference sequence). Here the CDR3 reads CASKRQYNSYEQYF. CDR3 DNA sequence: TGTGCCAGCAAGCGACAGTACAACTCCTACGAGCAGTACTTC.

This chain links TRBV2 with TRBJ2-7; D unclear. Germline CDR1 SNHLY, CDR2 FYNNEI. This CDR3 has 11 amino acids. V was cut by 4 bases and J by 7 bases, with 8 bases left in between. The CDR3 sequence: CASSVAWEQYF. The CDR3 nucleotides read TGTGCCAGCAGTGTGGCTTGGGAGCAGTACTTC.

The chain joins TRBV7-8 to TRBJ1-5; D not resolved. The CDR3 has 15 residues. Germline V lookup: CDR1 SGHVS, CDR2 FQNEAQ. The germline V and J ends were trimmed by 1 base and 4 bases, with 11 bases remaining between them. The CDR3 protein is CASSLGTAINQPQHF. The CDR3 DNA reads TGTGCCAGCAGCTTAGGGACTGCCATTAATCAGCCCCAGCATTTT.

This clone was found a few times. The rearrangement joins TRBV2 to TRBJ1-1; possibly TRBD1 for D (6 bases). Germline CDR1 is SNHLY and CDR2 is FYNNEI. The V end was cut by 7 bases, the J end by 1 base, with 19 bases between. The CDR3 runs to 16 residues. In DNA, the CDR3 is TGTGCCAGCAAGGGGGGGGTCGGGACACCGAACACTGAAGCTTTCTTT. Amino acid sequence: CASKGGVGTPNTEAFF.

CDR3 region: CASSSTGAGNTIYF. Here the CDR3 DNA reads TGTGCCAGCAGCTCGACAGGGGCTGGAAACACCATATATTTT. The chain couples TRBV11-2 to TRBJ1-3; 8 nucleotides match TRBD1. V shed 4 bases, J shed 2 bases, and the junction held 1 base outside the gene matches. The CDR3 sequence is 14 residues long. Per the germline V gene, CDR1 is SGHAT and CDR2 is FQNNGV.

The chain links TRBV15 to TRBJ1-5; no clear D gene. Trimming took 0 bases from V and 6 from J, leaving 12 bases between them. This CDR3 has 15 amino acids. Germline CDR1 is LNHNV and CDR2 is YYDKDF (reference sequence). The CDR3, as DNA: TGTGCCACCAGCAGAGATCGGTTTTCGGGTCAGCCCCAGCATTTT. Its translation: CATSRDRFSGQPQHF. The full variable domain, rest sourced from reference TRBV15 and TRBJ1-5, is DAMVIQNPRYQVTQFGKPVTLSCSQTLNHNVMYWYQQKSSQAPKLLFHYYDKDFNNEADTPDNFQSRRPNTSFCFLDIRSPGLGDTAMYLCATSRDRFSGQPQHFGDGTRLSIL.

This chain connects TRBV21-1 to TRBJ1-5; TRBD1, as called in the table, went unchecked against the DNA. TRBV21-1 is a documented pseudogene. The CDR3 runs to 16 residues. In DNA, the CDR3 is TGTGCCAGATCACGGGACAGGGGGTCTCCTGGGCAGCCCCAGCATTTT. This codes for CARSRDRGSPGQPQHF.

The gene calls are TRBV20-1 and TRBJ1-1; no firm D call. V lost 5 bases to trimming and J lost 7 bases, with 11 bases between them. The length of the CDR3 is 11 residues. Germline-derived CDR1 and CDR2 are DFQATT and SNEGSKA (reference sequence). The CDR3 coding sequence is TGCAGTGCTTCGCAGGCCCTTGAAGCTTTCTTT. Its translation is CSASQALEAFF.

This clone was detected only once. The chain is built from TRBV4-2 and TRBJ2-5, with TRBD1 identical over 7 bases. CDR3 size: 14 residues. The V and J ends lost 1 base and 3 bases, in that order; junction bases with no gene match: 2. Germline lookup yields CDR1 LGHNA and CDR2 YNFKEQ. The CDR3 DNA reads as TGTGCCAGCAGCCAAGGAACAGGGGAAGAGACCCAGTACTTC. Translated: CASSQGTGEETQYF.

This sequence joins TRBV15 and TRBJ2-5; 7 bases map to TRBD1. The CDR3 has 13 residues. Germline CDR1 is LNHNV and CDR2 is YYDKDF (reference sequence). Germline trimming cut 8 bases from V and 1 base from J; bases unmatched to any gene: 4. The CDR3 bases are TGTGCCACCGGAAGACAGGGCCAAGAGACCCAGTACTTC. This encodes CATGRQGQETQYF.

The chain carries TRBV11-2 and TRBJ1-1; D may be TRBD1 (5 bases). Germline CDR1 and CDR2: SGHAT and FQNNGV. The CDR3 sequence is 14 residues long. V gave up 1 base and J gave up 4 bases, with 10 bases separating them. CDR3 residues: CASSLGDFSTEAFF. As DNA, the CDR3 is TGTGCCAGCAGCTTAGGGGACTTTAGCACTGAAGCTTTCTTT.

The rearrangement links TRBV10-3 to TRBJ2-2, with TRBD1 matching over 10 bases. CDR1 ENHRY and CDR2 SYGVKD come from the germline V gene. V lost 5 bases, J lost 3 bases, and 3 bases stayed unmatched. The CDR3 has 15 amino acids. The CDR3: CAISRTGGDTGELFF. DNA for the CDR3: TGTGCCATCAGTAGGACAGGGGGTGACACCGGGGAGCTGTTTTTT.

This clone is a singleton in its sample. V gene TRBV6-1 combines with J gene TRBJ1-6; D gene ambiguous. Trimming took off 4 bases at V and 0 bases at J, with 7 bases between the two ends. The CDR3 is 15 amino acids. Germline V gives CDR1 MNHNS, CDR2 SASEGT. Written as DNA, the CDR3 is TGTGCCAGCAGTGTAGGGAGCTCCTATAATTCACCCCTCCACTTT. Protein product: CASSVGSSYNSPLHF.

The chain recombines TRBV4-1 with TRBJ1-3; no firm D call. This CDR3 is built from 19 residues. In germline, CDR1 is MGHRA, CDR2 YSYEKL. V was shortened by 0 bases and J by 0 bases, with 18 bases between the two germline ends. The CDR3 DNA reads as TGCGCCAGCAGCCAAGATTTACTAGGCCGAGCCTTCTCTGGAAACACCATATATTTT. Its protein is CASSQDLLGRAFSGNTIYF.